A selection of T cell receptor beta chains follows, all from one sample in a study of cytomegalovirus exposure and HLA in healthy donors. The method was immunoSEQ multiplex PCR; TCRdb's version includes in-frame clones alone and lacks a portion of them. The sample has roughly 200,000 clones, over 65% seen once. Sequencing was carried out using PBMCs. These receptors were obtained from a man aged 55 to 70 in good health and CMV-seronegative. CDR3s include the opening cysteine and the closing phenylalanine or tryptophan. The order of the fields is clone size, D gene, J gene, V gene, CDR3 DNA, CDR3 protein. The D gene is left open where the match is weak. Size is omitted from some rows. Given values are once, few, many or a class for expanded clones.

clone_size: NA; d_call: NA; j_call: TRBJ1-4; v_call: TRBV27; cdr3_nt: TGTGCCAGCAGTTTACTAGGAGATACTAATGAAAAACTGTTTTTT; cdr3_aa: CASSLLGDTNEKLFF
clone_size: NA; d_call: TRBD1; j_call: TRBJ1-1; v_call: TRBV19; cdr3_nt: TGTGCCAGTAGGGCTGACAGGGGGCGCGGTAAAACTGAAGCTTTCTTT; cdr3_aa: CASRADRGRGKTEAFF
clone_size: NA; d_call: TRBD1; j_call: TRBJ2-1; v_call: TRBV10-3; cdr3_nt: TGTGCCATCAGCTTACAGGGGGGCGATGAGCAGTTCTTC; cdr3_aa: CAISLQGGDEQFF
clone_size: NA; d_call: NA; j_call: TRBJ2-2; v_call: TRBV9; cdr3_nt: TGTGCCAGCAGCGTAGGGGGGACACCTACGAACACCGGGGAGCTGTTTTTT; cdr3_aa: CASSVGGTPTNTGELFF
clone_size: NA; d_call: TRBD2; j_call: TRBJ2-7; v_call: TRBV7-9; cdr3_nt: TGTGCCAGCAGCCCCCGGGGGGAATACGAGCAGTACTTC; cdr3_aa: CASSPRGEYEQYF
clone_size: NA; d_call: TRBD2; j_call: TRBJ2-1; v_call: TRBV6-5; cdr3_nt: TGTGCCAGCGGGGAGGAGCGGGGCTCCTACAATGAGCAGTTCTTC; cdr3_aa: CASGEERGSYNEQFF
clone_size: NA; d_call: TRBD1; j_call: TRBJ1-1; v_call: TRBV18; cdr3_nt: TGTGCCAGCTCACCCATTGCGACAGGGGAGAACACTGAAGCTTTCTTT; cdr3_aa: CASSPIATGENTEAFF
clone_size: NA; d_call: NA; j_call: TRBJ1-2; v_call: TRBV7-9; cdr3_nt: TGTGCCAGCAGCTTCGACCCGACAAATGGCTACACCTTC; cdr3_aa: CASSFDPTNGYTF
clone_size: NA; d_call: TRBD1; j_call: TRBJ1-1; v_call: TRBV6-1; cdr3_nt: TGTGCCAGCAATCTCCGGGACAGTGAAGCTTTCTTT; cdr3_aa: CASNLRDSEAFF
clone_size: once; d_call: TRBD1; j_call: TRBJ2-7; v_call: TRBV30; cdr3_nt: TGTGCCTGGAAGGACAGGAGTTACGAGCAGTACTTC; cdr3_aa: CAWKDRSYEQYF
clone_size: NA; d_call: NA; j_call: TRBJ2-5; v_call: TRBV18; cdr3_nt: TGTGCCAGCTCCCCGCAGGAGACCCAGTACTTC; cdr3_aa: CASSPQETQYF
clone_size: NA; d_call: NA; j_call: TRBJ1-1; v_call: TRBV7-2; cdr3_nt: TGTGCCAGCAGCACAACACCGAACACTGAAGCTTTCTTT; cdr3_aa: CASSTTPNTEAFF
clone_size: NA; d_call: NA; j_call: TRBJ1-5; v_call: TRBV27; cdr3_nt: TGTGCCAGCAGTTTAAGGCCGGGGAGGCAGGGTGGGGATCAGCCCCAGCATTTT; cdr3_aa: CASSLRPGRQGGDQPQHF
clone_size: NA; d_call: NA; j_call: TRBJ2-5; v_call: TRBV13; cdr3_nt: TGTGCCAGCAGCTTAAGTGGAGGGTTAGAGACCCAGTACTTC; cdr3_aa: CASSLSGGLETQYF
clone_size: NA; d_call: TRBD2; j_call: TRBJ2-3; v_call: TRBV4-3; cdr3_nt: TGCGCCAGCAGCCAAGAGCCTGTGGCTAGCGGGAGGGCGGATACGCAGTATTTT; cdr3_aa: CASSQEPVASGRADTQYF